Shown below are 23 T cell receptor beta chains from a single sample sequenced in a study of CD8+ T cells in alopecia areata (dated by TCRdb to 2016 to 2019). Receptors were amplified or captured by the immunoSEQ multiplex PCR assay. RNA was extracted from all samples and reverse transcribed into cDNA, which served as template for TCR sequencing. Entries here come from immuneACCESS through TCRdb and include only in-frame sequences with V and J called. Some clones fail to appear in such tables; in the studies checked, an unresolved V gene covers under half of the shortfall, and the cause of the remainder is unknown. The sample table lists about 150,000 clones, under 60% of them with a count of one. Approximately 19% of the sample goes to the ten largest clones. The sample's time point label is to be understood as: baseline before oral tofacitinib. The source was CD8+ T cells sorted from blood, collected at week 0. All receptors derive from a human donor with alopecia areata.

This clone was picked up a small number of times. J is TRBJ2-2 and V is TRBV6-1; TRBD2 matches 8 bases. V shed 2 bases and J 1 base; nucleotides not matched to a gene: 6. The germline gives CDR1 MNHNS, CDR2 SASEGT. The CDR3 has 17 residues. DNA of the CDR3: TGTGCCAGCAGTGAACTAGTGAGCGGGGGGAACACCGGGGAGCTGTTTTTT. It codes for CASSELVSGGNTGELFF.

As DNA, the CDR3 is TGTGCCAGCAGCTCGGATGAGCAGTTCTTC. This gives the protein CASSSDEQFF. V and J are TRBV7-9 and TRBJ2-1; no firm D call. The V end was cut by 4 bases, the J end by 8 bases, with 3 bases between. Germline V gives CDR1 SEHNR, CDR2 FQNEAQ (reference sequence). This CDR3 has 10 residues.

The chain uses TRBV7-6 and TRBJ1-1, with D tentatively TRBD1 (5 bases). V was shortened by 5 bases and J by 6 bases, with 13 bases between the two germline ends. This CDR3 spans 13 amino acids. The germline CDR1 and CDR2 sequences are SGHVS and FNYEAQ. CDR3 sequence: CASSPEAGSEAFF. In nucleotides, the CDR3 is TGTGCCAGCAGCCCCGAAGCAGGGTCTGAAGCTTTCTTT.

As to this clone: This specimen includes other DNA sequences encoding the same CDR3. The CDR3: CASSQGRNQPQHF. CDR3 coding DNA: TGCGCCAGCAGCCAAGGCAGGAATCAGCCCCAGCATTTT. V and J are TRBV4-3 and TRBJ1-5; D is unclear. The CDR3 loop spans 13 amino acids. CDR1 and CDR2 (germline): LGHNA, YSLEER. V dropped 1 base and J dropped 4 bases, with 5 bases sitting between them.

V usage is TRBV13 and J usage is TRBJ2-7; TRBD2 matches 12 bases. With V trimmed by 5 bases and J by 8 bases, 25 bases remained unmatched. CDR3 length equals 20 residues. CDR1 and CDR2 from the germline V gene are PRHDT and FYEKMQ (reference sequence). In DNA form, the CDR3 reads TGTGCCAGCAGCCCCCGCGCGGGGGCTAGCGGGGGGGCGGATCCAAATAAGCAGTACTTC. Amino acid sequence: CASSPRAGASGGADPNKQYF.

This sequence joins TRBV6-1 and TRBJ2-7; 9 bases fit TRBD2. The CDR3 length is 16 residues. CDR1 MNHNS and CDR2 SASEGT come from the germline V gene. The J segment lost 3 bases and the V segment lost 2 bases, leaving 8 bases of the junction unmatched. The CDR3 DNA is TGTGCCAGCAGTGAACCCGTTCTAGCGGGGATCTACGAGCAGTACTTC. This sequence encodes CASSEPVLAGIYEQYF.

The rearrangement links TRBV14 to TRBJ1-2; TRBD1 agrees at 9 bases. V shed 2 bases and J 7 bases; nucleotides not matched to a gene: 11. This CDR3 has 16 residues. CDR1 is SGHDN, CDR2 FVKESK, per germline. CDR3 nucleotides: TGTGCCAGCAGCCAATCCGGGACAGGGCCCGCGGGTGGCTACACCTTC. It codes for CASSQSGTGPAGGYTF. Together with reference TRBV14 and TRBJ1-2, the CDR3 gives the full variable domain: EAGVTQFPSHSVIEKGQTVTLRCDPISGHDNLYWYRRVMGKEIKFLLHFVKESKQDESGMPNNRFLAERTGGTYSTLKVQPAELEDSGVYFCASSQSGTGPAGGYTFGSGTRLTVV.

This clone appeared a few times. Mismatch with germline at one junction end may stem from a read error. The J gene is TRBJ1-2, the V gene TRBV12-5; D is unclear. CDR1 is LGHNT, CDR2 FRNRAP, per germline. This CDR3 is built from 11 residues. The CDR3 coding sequence is TGTGCTAGTGGCCGGAAGGAGGCAGCCCGCTTC. Residues: CASGRKEAARF.

This clone came up a few times. The J gene is TRBJ1-1, the V gene TRBV6-5, with 7 bases aligning to TRBD1. J was trimmed by 1 base and V by 2 bases; bases with no gene match: 1. Germline CDR1 is MNHEY and CDR2 is SVGAGI. The CDR3 consists of 14 residues. CDR3 coding DNA: TGTGCCAGCAGTTACCAGGGGGAGAACACTGAAGCTTTCTTT. Protein: CASSYQGENTEAFF.

The chain recombines TRBV14 with TRBJ2-7; 7 nucleotides match TRBD1. The germline V gene encodes CDR1 SGHDN and CDR2 FVKESK. The CDR3 runs 17 residues. V trimming: 2 bases; J trimming: 0 bases; junction bases outside the gene matches: 10. The CDR3 DNA follows: TGTGCCAGCAGCCAAAATAGGGGGCCTTCGAGCTCCTACGAGCAGTACTTC. It yields the protein CASSQNRGPSSSYEQYF.

The rearrangement joins TRBV12-5 to TRBJ1-6, with a weak D call TRBD1 (6 bases). The CDR3 is 13 residues long. V lost 5 bases and J lost 10, with 12 bases in between. Germline V gene lookup returns CDR1 LGHNT and CDR2 FRNRAP. CDR3 DNA: TGTGCTAGTGGTGGGGACATCCGGTCACCCCTCCACTTT. It is translated as CASGGDIRSPLHF.

In nucleotides, the CDR3 is TGTGCCAGCAGTTCAGGGGACAGGGGGGAGGCTGAAGCTTTCTTT. This codes for CASSSGDRGEAEAFF. The chain is built from TRBV25-1 and TRBJ1-1; 11 bases are shared with TRBD1. Trimming took 5 bases from V and 6 from J; bases not matched to a gene: 8. The CDR3 extends over 15 amino acids. Per germline, CDR1 MGHDK and CDR2 SYGVNS.

This clone showed up just a few times. The chain carries TRBV7-2 and TRBJ1-1; the D is unclear. This CDR3 comprises 14 residues. V shed 1 base and J shed 4 bases, with 10 bases lying between them. CDR1 is SGHTA, CDR2 FQGNSA, per germline. Written as DNA, the CDR3 is TGTGCCAGCAGCTTAGGAGGGTCCGGCACTGAAGCTTTCTTT. It translates to CASSLGGSGTEAFF.

The gene calls are TRBV2 and TRBJ1-6; tentative D call: TRBD1 (5 bases). Trimming took off 3 bases at V and 10 bases at J, with 16 bases between the two ends. The CDR3 is 15 amino acids. From germline, CDR1 is SNHLY and CDR2 FYNNEI. DNA of the CDR3: TGTGCCAGCAGTGACTGGGGCATAGTAGGGTCACCCCTCCACTTT. Residues: CASSDWGIVGSPLHF.

The V and J genes are TRBV9 and TRBJ1-5; no clear D gene. This CDR3 is built from 14 residues. The germline V gene has CDR1 SGDLS and CDR2 YYNGEE. V was pared by 0 bases and J by 3 bases, with 7 bases between. CDR3 protein: CASSVADNNQPQHF. The CDR3 DNA follows: TGTGCCAGCAGCGTAGCGGATAACAATCAGCCCCAGCATTTT.

This clone was seen only once. V usage is TRBV29-1 and J usage is TRBJ1-2, with D possibly matching TRBD1 (5 bases). With 4 bases removed from V and 3 bases from J, the gap between germline ends came to 9 bases. The CDR3 runs 12 residues. Germline V CDR1 and CDR2: SQVTM, ANQGSEA. The CDR3 spells CSVVGEDYGYTF. The CDR3 DNA follows: TGCAGCGTTGTAGGGGAAGACTATGGCTACACCTTC. The full variable domain, its missing parts supplied by reference TRBV29-1 and TRBJ1-2, is SAVISQKPSRDICQRGTSLTIQCQVDSQVTMMFWYRQQPGQSLTLIATANQGSEATYESGFVIDKFPISRPNLTFSTLTVSNMSPEDSSIYLCSVVGEDYGYTFGSGTRLTVV.

The chain employs TRBV15 and TRBJ2-7; the D is unclear. Trimming took off 3 bases at V and 1 base at J, with 7 bases between the two ends. The length of the CDR3 is 13 residues. In germline, CDR1 is LNHNV, CDR2 YYDKDF (reference sequence). Here the CDR3 reads CATSRSESYEQYF. The CDR3 DNA follows: TGTGCCACCAGCAGGTCGGAATCCTACGAGCAGTACTTC.

This clone was detected a few times. This rearrangement joins TRBV4-2 to TRBJ2-3, with 12 positions matching TRBD2. This CDR3 has 17 amino acids. V lost 4 bases and J lost 3; bases outside the gene matches: 8. Germline values: CDR1 LGHNA, CDR2 YNFKEQ. Here the CDR3 DNA reads TGTGCCAGCAGCCCAAGGCTAGCGGGGGGGCCTACAGATACGCAGTATTTT. This encodes CASSPRLAGGPTDTQYF.

V is TRBV4-1 and J is TRBJ2-7; D is uncertain. Germline assignment: CDR1 MGHRA and CDR2 YSYEKL. V was clipped by 4 bases and J by 4 bases, with 11 bases between them. CDR3 size: 13 residues. The CDR3 loop is CASSLGWEYEQYF. Here the CDR3 DNA reads TGCGCCAGCAGCCTCGGGTGGGAATACGAGCAGTACTTC.

Turning to this clone: This likely came from a read error, as a far larger clone is one base away. The chain joins TRBV7-9 to TRBJ2-2, with D perhaps TRBD2 (6 bases). The CDR3 length is 15 residues. The germline gives CDR1 SEHNR, CDR2 FQNEAQ (reference sequence). Here the CDR3 DNA reads TGTGCCTGCAGCTTAATGGGGGGAATCAGCGGGGAGCTGTTTTTT. Protein product: CACSLMGGISGELFF.

CDR3 protein: CSVAGGPLHEQFF. The CDR3 DNA is TGCAGCGTTGCGGGGGGGCCCCTCCATGAGCAGTTCTTC. The gene calls are TRBV29-1 and TRBJ2-1; TRBD2 matches 8 bases. With 4 bases clipped from V and 8 bases from J, the junction kept 7 bases outside the gene matches. The germline V gene has CDR1 SQVTM and CDR2 ANQGSEA. The CDR3 spans 13 residues.

The genes are TRBV5-1 and TRBJ2-2; perhaps TRBD1 as D (6 bases). The CDR3 sequence is 16 residues long. Germline CDR1 and CDR2: SGHRS and YFSETQ. V shed 0 bases and J shed 1 base, with 10 bases lying between them. This CDR3 is CASSLAPRGNTGELFF. CDR3 nucleotide sequence: TGCGCCAGCAGCTTGGCCCCCAGGGGGAACACCGGGGAGCTGTTTTTT.

This chain links TRBV5-4 with TRBJ2-3, with unresolved D. Trimming left V 0 bases short and J 2 bases short, with 13 bases between. In germline, CDR1 is SGHNT, CDR2 YYREEE (reference sequence). CDR3 size: 16 residues. The CDR3 DNA is TGTGCCAGCAGCTTGGGGGTAGCTCGGACCACAGATACGCAGTATTTT. Translated: CASSLGVARTTDTQYF.